A selection of T cell receptor beta chains follows, all from one sample in a study of shared clonotypes between healthy human individuals. Produced via immunoSEQ multiplex PCR; TCRdb's table is partial and in-frame only. This sample has about 1.4 million clones, with 96% found just once. The sequencing sample was made of naive CD4+ T cells sorted from blood. The receptor set was obtained from a man younger than 45 in good health. The CDR3 runs from the conserved cysteine through the conserved F or W. A D gene is named only where the DNA matches it firmly. Size is omitted from some rows. Given values are once, few, many or a class for expanded clones.

V gene	CDR3 length	clone size	J gene	D gene	CDR3 DNA	CDR3 protein
TRBV27	15	NA	TRBJ2-6	NA	TGTGCCAGCAGTTTTTTGAATCCTGGGGCCAACGTCCTGACTTTC	CASSFLNPGANVLTF
TRBV7-2	14	NA	TRBJ2-4	TRBD1	TGTGCCAGCAGCTCACAGGGGGCCAAAAACATTCAGTACTTC	CASSSQGAKNIQYF
TRBV5-1	11	NA	TRBJ2-3	NA	TGCGCCAGCAGCTTGTTGGATACGCAGTATTTT	CASSLLDTQYF
TRBV6-1	12	NA	TRBJ2-3	NA	TGTGCCTCAAGGCCCGACGGGCTTCCGCAGTATTTT	CASRPDGLPQYF
TRBV6-5	15	NA	TRBJ1-5	NA	TGTGCCAGCAGTTACTCGACAGGTTCAGGTCAGCCCCAGCATTTT	CASSYSTGSGQPQHF
TRBV11-2	14	NA	TRBJ2-7	NA	TGTGCCAGCAGCCTCCGACATGGGCAGTGGGAGCAGTACTTC	CASSLRHGQWEQYF
TRBV9	13	NA	TRBJ2-3	NA	TGTGCCAGCAGCGTAGGGGGGTCAGATACGCAGTATTTT	CASSVGGSDTQYF
TRBV7-2	15	NA	TRBJ2-1	TRBD1	TGTGCCAGCAGCTTAGCCCAGGGGGTTGCGGATGAGCAGTTCTTC	CASSLAQGVADEQFF
TRBV6-5	14	NA	TRBJ2-3	NA	TGTGCCAGCAGTTCCTGGCGGGATATAGATACGCAGTATTTT	CASSSWRDIDTQYF
TRBV7-9	16	NA	TRBJ2-3	TRBD1	TGTGCCAGCAGCTTAAACTTGGGACAGGCGACAGATACGCAGTATTTT	CASSLNLGQATDTQYF
TRBV5-1	11	NA	TRBJ1-1	NA	TGCGCCAGCAGCTCATCTTCTGAAGCTTTCTTT	CASSSSSEAFF
TRBV28	15	NA	TRBJ1-1	TRBD1	TGTGCCAGCAGTTCACATCAGGGGGCTGGAACTGAAGCTTTCTTT	CASSSHQGAGTEAFF
TRBV7-9	16	NA	TRBJ2-3	TRBD2	TGTGCCAGCAGATTTAGCTGGCGGGAGGGGGCAGATACGCAGTATTTT	CASRFSWREGADTQYF
TRBV6-6	14	NA	TRBJ1-3	NA	TGTGCCAGCAGTTACCAGGAGACTGGAAACACCATATATTTT	CASSYQETGNTIYF
TRBV9	14	few	TRBJ2-7	TRBD1	TGTGCCAGCAGTCCGGGACAGGGAACCTACGAGCAGTACTTC	CASSPGQGTYEQYF
TRBV7-9	13	NA	TRBJ2-5	NA	TGTGCCAGCAGCCGACAGATTCAAGAGACCCAGTACTTC	CASSRQIQETQYF
TRBV7-2	14	NA	TRBJ2-3	NA	TGTGCCAGCAGCTCCAGAGGCGGCACAGATACGCAGTATTTT	CASSSRGGTDTQYF
TRBV11-2	14	NA	TRBJ2-2	TRBD2	TGTGCCAGCAGGACACTAGCGGGGTCCGGGGAGCTGTTTTTT	CASRTLAGSGELFF
TRBV28	14	NA	TRBJ1-1	NA	TGTGCCAGCAGCCTGTTAACGACGAACACTGAAGCTTTCTTT	CASSLLTTNTEAFF
TRBV14	14	once	TRBJ2-7	NA	TGTGCCAGCAGCGATTCGGGGAGCTCGGGCGCGCAGTACTTC	CASSDSGSSGAQYF
TRBV6-5	15	NA	TRBJ1-5	TRBD1	TGTGCCAGCAGGGCCCGACAGGGGGCTCGTCAGCCCCAGCATTTT	CASRARQGARQPQHF
TRBV18	15	NA	TRBJ2-1	TRBD2	TGTGCCAGCTCACCAAAAGTGGGAGCGGGGAATGAGCAGTTCTTC	CASSPKVGAGNEQFF
TRBV7-2	13	NA	TRBJ2-1	TRBD2	TGTGCCAGCAGCACCCGACGGGGAGGGGAGCAGTTCTTC	CASSTRRGGEQFF
TRBV5-1	15	NA	TRBJ2-7	NA	TGCGCCAGCAGCCCCAGAGGAGAGGCGTCCTTAGAGCAGTACTTC	CASSPRGEASLEQYF
TRBV12-5	17	NA	TRBJ2-2	NA	TGTGCTAGTGGTTTTAGGGGATTTGGATCGAACACCGGGGAGCTGTTTTTT	CASGFRGFGSNTGELFF
TRBV28	14	NA	TRBJ2-7	NA	TGTGCCAGCACCCTCAGACGGTCGAACTACGAGCAGTACTTC	CASTLRRSNYEQYF
TRBV7-6	14	few	TRBJ2-7	TRBD1	TGTGCCAGCAGCCTCAGGGGGAGTACCTACGAGCAGTACTTC	CASSLRGSTYEQYF
TRBV27	17	once	TRBJ2-1	TRBD2	TGTGCCAGCAGTTTCGGACTAGCGGGAGGGCCTCACAATGAGCAGTTCTTC	CASSFGLAGGPHNEQFF
TRBV18	14	once	TRBJ2-5	NA	TGTGCCAGCTCACCTCGTGAATTTGAGGAGACCCAGTACTTC	CASSPREFEETQYF
TRBV7-2	15	once	TRBJ2-2	NA	TGTGCCAGCAGCTACACCTTGAGCACGACCGGGGAGCTGTTTTTT	CASSYTLSTTGELFF
TRBV30	13	NA	TRBJ1-5	NA	TGTGCCTGGAGTAATGGGGGCCGGCAGCCCCAGCATTTT	CAWSNGGRQPQHF
TRBV29-1	16	NA	TRBJ2-3	TRBD2	TGCAGCGTTGATAGGGGCCCAGCGGGAATGGCAGATACGCAGTATTTT	CSVDRGPAGMADTQYF
TRBV7-9	14	few	TRBJ1-5	TRBD1	TGTGCCAGCAGCGGCACAGGGGTGAGTCAGCCCCAGCATTTT	CASSGTGVSQPQHF
TRBV7-8	16	NA	TRBJ2-1	TRBD1	TGTGCCAGCAGCTCCTACCGGGACAGGGCTTACAATGAGCAGTTCTTC	CASSSYRDRAYNEQFF
TRBV7-7	12	NA	TRBJ2-6	NA	TGTGCCACCCTCTCTGGGGCCAACGTCCTGACTTTC	CATLSGANVLTF
TRBV7-9	13	NA	TRBJ2-1	NA	TGTGCCAGCAGCTTAGACGGGTACAATGAGCAGTTCTTC	CASSLDGYNEQFF
TRBV27	15	NA	TRBJ2-1	TRBD2	TGTGCCAGCAGTTTACGATGGACTAGCGGGGCGAAGCAGTTCTTC	CASSLRWTSGAKQFF
TRBV2	14	once	TRBJ1-1	NA	TGTGCCAGCAGTGTGTTCGTACAGGGCGCTGAAGCTTTCTTT	CASSVFVQGAEAFF
TRBV19	13	NA	TRBJ1-4	NA	TGTGCCAGTGGGGACCTAAGAGGTGAAAAACTGTTTTTT	CASGDLRGEKLFF
TRBV10-3	15	NA	TRBJ2-1	TRBD2	TGTGCCATCAGAGGACTAGCGGGAGAACGGGATGAGCAGTTCTTC	CAIRGLAGERDEQFF
TRBV28	15	NA	TRBJ2-3	TRBD2	TGTGCCAGCAGTACTAGCGGACTGCGCGCAGATACGCAGTATTTT	CASSTSGLRADTQYF
TRBV20-1	11	NA	TRBJ1-1	NA	TGCAGTGCTAAGTTGAACACTGAAGCTTTCTTT	CSAKLNTEAFF
TRBV7-2	16	NA	TRBJ2-7	NA	TGTGCCAGCAGCCCGGAGGGGACTCTCGTCAGGAACGAGCAGTACTTC	CASSPEGTLVRNEQYF
TRBV7-2	17	NA	TRBJ1-2	TRBD1	TGTGCCAGCAGCCTCAAATCGACAGGGCCTTCCTACTATGGCTACACCTTC	CASSLKSTGPSYYGYTF
TRBV5-1	16	NA	TRBJ2-1	NA	TGCGCCAGCAGCTTGGCCCAGGGTAGCTCCTACAATGAGCAGTTCTTC	CASSLAQGSSYNEQFF
TRBV6-5	14	NA	TRBJ2-7	TRBD1	TGTGCCAGCTCACGGGGGACAGGATACTACGAGCAGTACTTC	CASSRGTGYYEQYF
TRBV7-6	14	NA	TRBJ1-2	NA	TGTGCCAGCAGCTTAGCAGGGACGGCGGTGGGCTACACCTTC	CASSLAGTAVGYTF
TRBV6-1	11	NA	TRBJ2-2	NA	TGTGCCAGCGCCCGCACCGGGGAGCTGTTTTTT	CASARTGELFF
TRBV5-5	18	NA	TRBJ2-5	TRBD2	TGTGCCAGCAGCTTGGAGTCGGGCGGGAGTAGCGCCAAAGAGACCCAGTACTTC	CASSLESGGSSAKETQYF
TRBV7-6	14	NA	TRBJ2-1	TRBD2	TGTGCCAGTGCCCCTAGCGGGAGATCACATGAGCAGTTCTTC	CASAPSGRSHEQFF
TRBV30	12	NA	TRBJ2-7	TRBD1	TGTGCCTGGGGGACAGGGGGTAACGAGCAGTACTTC	CAWGTGGNEQYF
TRBV5-1	14	NA	TRBJ2-3	NA	TGCGCCAGCAGTATGGGGACATACACAGATACGCAGTATTTT	CASSMGTYTDTQYF
TRBV18	14	NA	TRBJ2-7	TRBD2	TGTGCCAGCTCACCACCGGCGGGAGCGGTCGAGCAGTACTTC	CASSPPAGAVEQYF
TRBV15	15	NA	TRBJ2-7	NA	TGTGCCACCCGGTATCGGCGGGACAGCTCCTACGAGCAGTACTTC	CATRYRRDSSYEQYF
TRBV18	20	NA	TRBJ2-1	TRBD2	TGTGCCAGCTCAAATCCTTCTTCCGGGACTAGCGGGAGGGGATACAATGAGCAGTTCTTC	CASSNPSSGTSGRGYNEQFF
TRBV7-7	14	NA	TRBJ2-1	NA	TGTGCTAGCAGCCCCCGAGGGGGTGTCAATGAGCAGTTCTTC	CASSPRGGVNEQFF
TRBV18	15	NA	TRBJ1-2	NA	TGTGCCAGCTCACCACCGGGGGCAGCCAACTATGGCTACACCTTC	CASSPPGAANYGYTF
TRBV30	12	NA	TRBJ2-7	NA	TGTGCCTGGAAGACAGAAACCTACGAGCAGTACTTC	CAWKTETYEQYF